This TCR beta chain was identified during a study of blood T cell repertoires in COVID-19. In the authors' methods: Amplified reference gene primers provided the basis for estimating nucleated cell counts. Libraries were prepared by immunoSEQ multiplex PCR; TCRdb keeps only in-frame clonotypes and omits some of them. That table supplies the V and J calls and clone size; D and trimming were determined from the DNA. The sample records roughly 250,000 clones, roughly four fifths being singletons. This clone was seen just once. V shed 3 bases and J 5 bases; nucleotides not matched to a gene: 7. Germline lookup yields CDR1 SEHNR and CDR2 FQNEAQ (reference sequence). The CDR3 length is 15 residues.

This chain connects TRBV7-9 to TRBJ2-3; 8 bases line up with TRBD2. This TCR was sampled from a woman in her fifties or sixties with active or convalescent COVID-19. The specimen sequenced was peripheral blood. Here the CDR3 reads CASSFSGGGVDTQYF. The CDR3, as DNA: TGTGCCAGCAGCTTCAGCGGGGGAGGAGTAGATACGCAGTATTTT.